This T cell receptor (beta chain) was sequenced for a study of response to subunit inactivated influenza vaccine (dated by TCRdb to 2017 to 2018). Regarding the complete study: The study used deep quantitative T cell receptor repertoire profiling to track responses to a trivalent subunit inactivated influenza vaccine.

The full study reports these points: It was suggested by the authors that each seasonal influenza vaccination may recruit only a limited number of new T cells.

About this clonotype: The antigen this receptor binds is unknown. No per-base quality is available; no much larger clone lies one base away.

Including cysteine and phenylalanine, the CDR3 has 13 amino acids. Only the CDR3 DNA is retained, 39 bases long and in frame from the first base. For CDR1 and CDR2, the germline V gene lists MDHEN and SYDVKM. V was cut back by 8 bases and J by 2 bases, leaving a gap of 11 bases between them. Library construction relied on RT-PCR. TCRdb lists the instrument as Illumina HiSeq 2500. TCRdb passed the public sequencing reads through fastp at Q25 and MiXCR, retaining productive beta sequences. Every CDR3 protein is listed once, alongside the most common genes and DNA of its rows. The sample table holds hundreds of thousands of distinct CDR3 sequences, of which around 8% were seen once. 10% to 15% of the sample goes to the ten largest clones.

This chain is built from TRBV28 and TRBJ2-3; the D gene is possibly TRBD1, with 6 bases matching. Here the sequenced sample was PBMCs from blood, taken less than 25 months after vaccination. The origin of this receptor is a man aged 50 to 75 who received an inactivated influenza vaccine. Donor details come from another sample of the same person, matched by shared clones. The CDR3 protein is CASLQGNTDTQYF. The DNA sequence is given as TGTGCCAGCCTGCAGGGGAACACAGATACGCAGTATTTT.